A selection of T cell receptor beta chains follows, all from one sample in a study of shared clonotypes between healthy human individuals. Generated by immunoSEQ multiplex PCR, the TCRdb table keeps only in-frame clones and is missing some. The table records about 95,000 clones, 65% to 70% of them present only once. Sequenced: memory CD8+ T cells sorted from blood. The receptors were gathered from a young man in good health. Each CDR3 is given with its conserved first and last residue. The D gene is left open where the match is weak. Expanded clones are given a class, and other clones once, few, many or no size at all.

d_call: TRBD2; v_call: TRBV7-9; clone_size: once; cdr3_aa: CASSPGLARYQETQYF
d_call: TRBD2; v_call: TRBV7-2; clone_size: .; cdr3_aa: CASTARGGLDQNGELFF
d_call: .; v_call: TRBV16; clone_size: .; cdr3_aa: CASSPPVNSATDNEQFF
d_call: TRBD1; v_call: TRBV7-6; clone_size: .; cdr3_aa: CASSWTGGYGYTF
d_call: .; v_call: TRBV4-3; clone_size: .; cdr3_aa: CASSQEGGTVQETQYF
d_call: .; v_call: TRBV7-9; clone_size: once; cdr3_aa: CASSLNYGMVSYEQYF
d_call: .; v_call: TRBV11-2; clone_size: .; cdr3_aa: CASRGLRTGQETQYF
d_call: .; v_call: TRBV30; clone_size: many; cdr3_aa: CAWSEVRSNQPQHF
d_call: .; v_call: TRBV10-2; clone_size: .; cdr3_aa: CASRNLGGSGPGELFF
d_call: .; v_call: TRBV4-1; clone_size: .; cdr3_aa: CASKILAGGEAFF